This is a list of T cell receptor beta chains from one sample in a study of T cell responses to AZD1222 COVID-19 vaccine. The assay was immunoSEQ multiplex PCR, and TCRdb's table has in-frame clones only and misses some. This table holds 130,000 or so clones, 91% found once. The sequencing here drew on peripheral blood, taken 28 days after the second AZD1222 dose. These receptors came from an adult who received the AZD1222 COVID-19 vaccine. Each CDR3 is given with its conserved first and last residue. A D gene is named only where the DNA matches it firmly. Some rows mark clone size as missing; the rest say once, few, many or name a class of expanded clone.

j_call v_call d_call clone_size cdr3_length cdr3_aa cdr3_nt
TRBJ2-3 TRBV5-1 TRBD2 . 20 CASSFTSSGRAKESTDTQYF TGCGCCAGCAGCTTCACAAGTAGCGGGAGGGCCAAGGAGAGCACAGATACGCAGTATTTT
TRBJ2-3 TRBV11-2 . . 13 CASSLVMRGPLYF TGTGCCAGCAGCTTAGTAATGCGGGGGCCCTTATATTTT
TRBJ2-6 TRBV13 . . 16 CASSFQKSSGANVLTF TGTGCCAGCAGCTTCCAAAAGAGCTCTGGGGCCAACGTCCTGACTTTC
TRBJ1-1 TRBV24-1 . . 13 CATSDPTGTEAFF TGTGCCACCAGTGACCCGACAGGAACTGAAGCTTTCTTT
TRBJ1-6 TRBV5-6 . . 14 CASSIGTSLSPLHF TGTGCCAGCAGCATAGGGACATCCCTTTCACCCCTCCACTTT
TRBJ2-7 TRBV4-1 TRBD1 . 16 CASSQAGQGVIREQYF TGCGCCAGCAGCCAGGCGGGCCAGGGGGTAATTAGGGAGCAGTACTTC
TRBJ1-5 TRBV24-1 . once 17 CATSDPPGRGGNQPQHF TGTGCCACCAGTGATCCCCCGGGGAGGGGGGGCAATCAGCCCCAGCATTTT
TRBJ2-1 TRBV19 TRBD2 . 17 CASSIHKTSGPYNEQFF TGTGCCAGTAGTATACACAAGACTAGCGGGCCGTACAATGAGCAGTTCTTC
TRBJ2-2 TRBV7-2 . . 13 CASSLEAVGELFF TGTGCCAGCAGCTTAGAAGCAGTCGGGGAGCTGTTTTTT
TRBJ2-1 TRBV5-1 TRBD2 once 12 CASSLGGSEQFF TGCGCCAGCAGCTTGGGCGGGAGTGAGCAGTTCTTC
TRBJ2-3 TRBV2 . . 12 CASSVTGDTQYF TGTGCCAGCAGTGTTACGGGAGATACGCAGTATTTT
TRBJ1-1 TRBV5-1 . . 15 CASSLGGGWNTEAFF TGCGCCAGCAGCTTGGGAGGGGGGTGGAACACTGAAGCTTTCTTT
TRBJ1-2 TRBV9 TRBD1 . 15 CASSVGDRGNYGYTF TGTGCCAGCAGCGTAGGAGACAGGGGTAACTATGGCTACACCTTC
TRBJ1-5 TRBV2 . once 15 CASKVGGLGNQPQHF TGTGCCAGTAAAGTAGGAGGGCTGGGCAATCAGCCCCAGCATTTT
TRBJ2-3 TRBV4-1 . . 16 CASSRGRLPAPDTQYF TGCGCCAGCAGCCGTGGGAGACTTCCGGCTCCAGATACGCAGTATTTT
TRBJ1-2 TRBV11-2 TRBD1 . 15 CASSLDLGRGHGYTF TGTGCCAGCAGCTTAGATCTGGGCAGGGGGCATGGCTACACCTTC
TRBJ2-7 TRBV30 TRBD1 . 15 CAWSSGQRQRDEQYF TGTGCCTGGAGTTCGGGACAGCGGCAAAGGGACGAGCAGTACTTC
TRBJ1-2 TRBV19 TRBD1 . 15 CASINSGTGTYGYTF TGTGCCAGTATTAATTCCGGGACAGGGACCTATGGCTACACCTTC
TRBJ1-5 TRBV4-1 . few 15 CASGREGVSNQPQHF TGCGCCAGCGGCCGTGAGGGAGTAAGCAATCAGCCCCAGCATTTT
TRBJ1-4 TRBV4-1 TRBD1 . 14 CASSPGTGKMSLFF TGCGCCAGCAGCCCGGGGACAGGGAAAATGAGTCTGTTTTTT
TRBJ1-4 TRBV28 TRBD1 . 15 CASSLSTGEGEKLFF TGTGCCAGCAGTTTATCGACAGGGGAGGGTGAAAAACTGTTTTTT
TRBJ1-2 TRBV7-8 TRBD1 . 14 CASSQDRATYGYTF TGTGCCAGCAGCCAAGACAGGGCGACCTATGGCTACACCTTC